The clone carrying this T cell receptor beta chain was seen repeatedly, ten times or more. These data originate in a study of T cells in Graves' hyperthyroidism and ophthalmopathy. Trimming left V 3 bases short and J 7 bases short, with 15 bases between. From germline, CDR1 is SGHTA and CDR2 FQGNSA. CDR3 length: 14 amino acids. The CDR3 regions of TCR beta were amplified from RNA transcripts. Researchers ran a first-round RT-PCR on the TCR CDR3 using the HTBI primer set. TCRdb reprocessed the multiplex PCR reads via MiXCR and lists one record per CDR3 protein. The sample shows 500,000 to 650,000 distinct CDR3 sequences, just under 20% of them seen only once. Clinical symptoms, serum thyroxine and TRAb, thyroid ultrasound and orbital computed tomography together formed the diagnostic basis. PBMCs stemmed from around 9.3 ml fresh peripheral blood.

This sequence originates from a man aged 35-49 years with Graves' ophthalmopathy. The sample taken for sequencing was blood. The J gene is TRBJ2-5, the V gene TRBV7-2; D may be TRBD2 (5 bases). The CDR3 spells CASSFNRGRGTQYF. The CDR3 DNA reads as TGTGCCAGCAGCTTCAATCGGGGTCGGGGGACCCAGTACTTC.